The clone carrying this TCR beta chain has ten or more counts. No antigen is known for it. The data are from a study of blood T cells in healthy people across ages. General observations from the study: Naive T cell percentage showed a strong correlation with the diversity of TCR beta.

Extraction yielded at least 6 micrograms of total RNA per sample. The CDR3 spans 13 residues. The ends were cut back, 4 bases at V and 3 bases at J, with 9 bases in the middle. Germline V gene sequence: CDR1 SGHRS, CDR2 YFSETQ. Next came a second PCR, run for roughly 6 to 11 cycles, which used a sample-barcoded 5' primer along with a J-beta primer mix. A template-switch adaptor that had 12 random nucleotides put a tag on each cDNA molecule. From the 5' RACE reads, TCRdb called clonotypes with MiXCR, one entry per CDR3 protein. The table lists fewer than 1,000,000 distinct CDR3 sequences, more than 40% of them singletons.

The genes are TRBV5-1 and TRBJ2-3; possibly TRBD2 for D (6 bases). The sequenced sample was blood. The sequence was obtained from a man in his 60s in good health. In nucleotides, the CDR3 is TGCGCCAGCAGCGGCGGGAAAACAGATACGCAGTATTTT. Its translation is CASSGGKTDTQYF.